Listed below are T cell receptor beta chains from one sample, sequenced in a study of vaccination and CD4 T cells after COVID-19. Antigens of these TCRs are unknown. Via MiXCR, TCRdb re-called the PCR reads, giving one row per CDR3 protein. The table includes over 14,000 distinct CDR3 sequences, approximately 30% detected once. The specimen comprised CD4+ T cells from blood, cultured in vitro, sampled after SARS-CoV-2 vaccination. Receptors originate from a human donor who had recovered from COVID-19. Each CDR3 is given with its conserved first and last residue. A D gene is named only where the DNA matches it firmly. Clone size is given for some rows only: seen once, a few or many times, or a class if the clone is expanded.

size,J,D,V,DNA,CDR3
-,TRBJ1-2,-,TRBV28,TGTGCCAGCAGTTTCCGGGGTGCGACCTATGGCTACACCTTC,CASSFRGATYGYTF
few,TRBJ2-5,TRBD2,TRBV20-1,TGCAGTGCTAGAGTAAGCGGGACCTTCCAAGAGACCCAGTACTTC,CSARVSGTFQETQYF
-,TRBJ2-3,TRBD1,TRBV7-2,TGTGCCAGCAGGCCGACAGGGGGCAACGGAGATACGCAGTATTTT,CASRPTGGNGDTQYF
few,TRBJ1-6,-,TRBV27,TGTGCCAGCAGTCCCCAAGGGGTAGGGTCCTATAATTCACCCCTCCACTTT,CASSPQGVGSYNSPLHF
-,TRBJ2-7,-,TRBV12-3/TRBV12-4,TGTGCCAGCAGAGGGGCGCGATACGAGCAGTACTTC,CASRGARYEQYF
few,TRBJ2-3,TRBD2,TRBV6-2/TRBV6-3,TGTGCCAGCAGTTCTCGACTAGCGGGGCCCACAGATACGCAGTATTTT,CASSSRLAGPTDTQYF
few,TRBJ2-1,-,TRBV7-2,TGTGCCAGCAGCCCGGGGGTGAGCTCCTACAATGAGCAGTTCTTC,CASSPGVSSYNEQFF
-,TRBJ2-1,-,TRBV20-1,TGCAGTGCTAGAGCGAATCCTGAGCAGTTCTTC,CSARANPEQFF
-,TRBJ1-5,-,TRBV15,TGTGCCACCAGCAGCCGGGATAGCAATCAGCCCCAGCATTTT,CATSSRDSNQPQHF
few,TRBJ2-7,TRBD1,TRBV30,TGTGCCTGGAGTGTACTTAAGGGACAGGGCAACTACGAGCAGTACTTC,CAWSVLKGQGNYEQYF
few,TRBJ2-5,-,TRBV20-1,TGCAGTGCTAGCCCTTCGGGGCAAAGACAAGAGACCCAGTACTTC,CSASPSGQRQETQYF
medium-sized,TRBJ1-5,-,TRBV7-2,TGTGCCAGCAGCGCACGGGGTCAGCCCCAGCATTTT,CASSARGQPQHF
few,TRBJ1-3,-,TRBV28,TGTGCCAGCAGACCAGGGAGGACTGGAAACACCATATATTTT,CASRPGRTGNTIYF
-,TRBJ1-6,TRBD1,TRBV20-1,TGCAGTGCCGGGAGGGGGCGGAGGGATTCACCCCTCCACTTT,CSAGRGRRDSPLHF
-,TRBJ2-1,-,TRBV15,TGTGCCACCAGCAGAGGAATCTCCACCAAGGACAATGAGCAGTTCTTC,CATSRGISTKDNEQFF
-,TRBJ2-1,-,TRBV6-2/TRBV6-3,TGTGCCAGCAGTTACCTCCCCTGGGGCGATGAGCAGTTCTTC,CASSYLPWGDEQFF
few,TRBJ2-5,TRBD1,TRBV6-5,TGTGCCAGCAGTTACTCGGGACAGGGAGCCCAGTACTTC,CASSYSGQGAQYF
-,TRBJ2-1,TRBD2,TRBV20-1,TGCAGTGGAAACGCCGGGACTAGGATTGGAACTGAGCAGTTCTTC,CSGNAGTRIGTEQFF
few,TRBJ2-3,-,TRBV24-1,TGTGCCACCAGTGATTTGGGGGGACCGCAAACAGATACGCAGTATTTT,CATSDLGGPQTDTQYF